This T cell receptor beta chain was profiled in a study of radiotherapy plus CTLA-4 blockade in lung cancer. Overall study context: Objective responses were seen in 18% of patients, disease control in about 30%. Study outcomes and limitations: Reports identified early blood T cell clone dynamics, with interferon-beta, as the best response predictor. Following radiotherapy plus ipilimumab, tumor-derived TCR clones expanded in the blood.

The repertoire was sequenced with immunoSEQ multiplex PCR; TCRdb's copy has only in-frame clones and lacks some. Among tens of thousands of clones listed, around 83% were seen once. Germline lookup yields CDR1 SNHLY and CDR2 FYNNEI. The CDR3 is 17 amino acids. V was trimmed by 0 bases and J by 2 bases, leaving 16 bases between them. As regards this clone: Its antigen remains unidentified.

The specimen was peripheral blood, collected from a patient treated with radiotherapy plus ipilimumab. The V gene is TRBV2, the J gene TRBJ2-5; D ambiguous. The clonotype originates from a human donor with non-small cell lung cancer who had stable disease on radiotherapy plus ipilimumab. The CDR3 DNA reads as TGTGCCAGCAGTGAAGCCTTGGCCTCCCAACAACAAGAGACCCAGTACTTC. Translated, it gives CASSEALASQQQETQYF.